Included here is one TCR beta chain sequence, with context. The data derive from a study of blood T cell repertoires in COVID-19. Study-level information: COVID-19 samples, acute and convalescent, were from the United States, Italy and Spain. Nucleic acid was either cDNA or gDNA, and it came from T cells, B-cell-depleted T cells, or PBMCs.

Original analysis: Nucleated cell counts were estimated from reference gene primer amplification. Produced via immunoSEQ multiplex PCR; TCRdb's table is partial and in-frame only. The D gene and trimming were derived from the DNA, and the V and J assignments and clone size from that table. In the table there are some 110,000 clones, 85% to 90% of which are singletons. While infection was still active, Seattle patients were enrolled and then followed longitudinally. The CDR3 extends over 14 amino acids. V dropped 6 bases and J dropped 3; count of bases not matched to a gene: 5. Germline CDR1 LGHDT, CDR2 YNNKEL (reference sequence).

The TCR sequence derives from a woman of 80 years or more with COVID-19, enrolled during active disease. This chain joins TRBV3-1 (or the pseudogene TRBV3-2) and TRBJ2-7; TRBD2 agrees at 10 bases. Sequencing was done on a sample of peripheral blood. DNA for the CDR3: TGTGCCAGCAGAGGAGGACTAGCGGTCTACGAGCAGTACTTC. This sequence encodes CASRGGLAVYEQYF.